This T cell receptor (beta chain) was sequenced during a study of human T cells and chemical hapten exposure. Turning to the study itself: TCR yields per sample varied, mainly owing to small pooled library volume differences. Notes on the study in general: While controls formed fewer of them, expanded TCRs formed significantly more large CDR3 similarity clusters.

Remarks on this clonotype: What it binds is unknown.

TCRdb recomputed calls from the RACE reads with MiXCR, one row per CDR3 protein. The top ten clones hold 2% to 2.5% of a sample with more than 250,000 distinct CDR3 sequences, about 8.6% of them seen once. Time point described: pre-sensitization, week 0. The treatment here: therapeutic diphenylcyclopropenone sensitization with weekly scalp DPC. Staff drew blood before applying each patch test. Trimming cost V 2 bases and J 4 bases; bases outside gene matches: 2. The length of the CDR3 is 13 residues. Germline CDR1 and CDR2: DFQATT and SNEGSKA (reference sequence). This sequence joins TRBV20-1 and TRBJ1-5; TRBD1 aligns across 7 bases. The receptor was derived from a woman aged 40 to 50 with alopecia areata. Some clones in this sample may be carry-over from other donors' samples. Source: whole blood, taken in connection with sensitization to the hapten diphenylcyclopropenone (DPC). CDR3 nucleotide sequence: TGCAGTGCTAGACAGGGGGTTAATCAGCCCCAGCATTTT. Translating gives CSARQGVNQPQHF.